This T cell receptor beta chain was retrieved from a study of T cells expressing NK-cell markers. Germline loops: CDR1 LNHDA, CDR2 SQIVND (reference sequence). This CDR3 has 15 amino acids. TCRdb re-called the 5' RACE reads; every CDR3 protein appears as one record, without DNA. Its table records under 600,000 distinct CDR3 sequences. This clonotype was sampled from a woman in her 50s in good health. Sample: blood T cells: a sorted CD56 or NKG2C T cell subset, CD4+ or CD8+ T cells, or bulk PBMC T cells (not recorded which). The chain combines TRBV19 with TRBJ2-2; TCRdb selects TRBD2, and the lack of DNA leaves this call unchecked. CDR3: CASSRADPNTGELFF.